This entry lists 4 T cell receptor beta chains sequenced from one sample in a study of T-cell reconstitution after alpha-beta-depleted transplantation in children. TCRbeta library preparation incorporated unique molecular identifiers. TCRdb itself ran the PCR reads through MiXCR, one entry per CDR3 protein. The top ten hold 35% of the sample, which has about 200,000 distinct CDR3 sequences, 7% to 9% seen once. The sequencing used PBMCs, mostly from graft donor cells, collected 360 days after TCRalphabeta/CD19-depleted stem cell transplant. The source of these receptors is a male patient aged 2 to 9 who had a stem cell transplant for acute myeloid leukemia, so the T cells may come from the graft donor.

In its sample, this clonotype was seen a few times. V and J are TRBV5-6 and TRBJ2-5; D gene unclear. This CDR3 contains 16 residues. Germline CDR1 is SGHDT and CDR2 is YYEEEE. Trimming left V 1 base short and J 0 bases short, with 13 bases between. Here the CDR3 reads CASSLNWAGNQETQYF. Here the CDR3 DNA reads TGTGCCAGCAGCTTGAACTGGGCTGGGAACCAAGAGACCCAGTACTTC.

This clonotype was observed many times. The V call is TRBV5-1, the J call TRBJ2-3, with TRBD2 matching 10 bases. The germline CDR1 and CDR2 sequences are SGHRS and YFSETQ. V lost 4 bases, J lost 6 bases, and 11 bases stayed unmatched. The CDR3 consists of 16 residues. The CDR3 bases are TGCGCCAGCAGCCCGCGTCTCACTAGCGGGGCTGATACGCAGTATTTT. Encoded protein: CASSPRLTSGADTQYF.

This clonotype has a handful of counts. V and J are TRBV5-4 and TRBJ2-1, with 9 bases fitting TRBD2. V was clipped by 0 bases and J by 6 bases; unmatched bases: 4. The length of the CDR3 is 15 residues. Germline CDR1 and CDR2: SGHNT and YYREEE (reference sequence). CDR3 residues: CASSLVAGGRNEQFF. Here the CDR3 DNA reads TGTGCCAGCAGCTTGGTGGCGGGGGGGCGCAATGAGCAGTTCTTC.

This clonotype was detected many times. The chain links TRBV6-5 to TRBJ2-7, with TRBD2 matching 10 bases. The length of the CDR3 is 18 residues. V was clipped by 0 bases and J by 4 bases; unmatched bases: 12. Per germline, CDR1 MNHEY and CDR2 SVGAGI. DNA of the CDR3: TGTGCCAGCAGTTACTCGGGAGCGGGAGGGCTTCCCCTTTACGAGCAGTACTTC. The encoded protein is CASSYSGAGGLPLYEQYF.